This TCR beta chain is from a study of shared clonotypes between healthy human individuals. There were no recent acute infections or vaccinations among the donors, who were healthy HIV-negative adults. Clones were sequenced by immunoSEQ multiplex PCR, and TCRdb holds only the in-frame ones, with some missing. In the table there are about 1.5 million clones, approximately 98% of which are singletons. CDR1 is SGDLS, CDR2 YYNGEE, per germline. The J segment lost 4 bases and the V segment lost 4 bases, leaving 5 bases of the junction unmatched. The CDR3 extends over 15 amino acids. Source material: naive CD4+ T cells sorted from blood. Subset indicated: CD45RA+ positively selected. The source of this sequence is a man in his thirties or forties in good health. The rearrangement links TRBV9 to TRBJ2-1; 10 positions match TRBD2. The CDR3 region has the DNA TGTGCCAGCAGCTCGGGGACTAGCGATTACAATGAGCAGTTCTTC. Translated: CASSSGTSDYNEQFF.